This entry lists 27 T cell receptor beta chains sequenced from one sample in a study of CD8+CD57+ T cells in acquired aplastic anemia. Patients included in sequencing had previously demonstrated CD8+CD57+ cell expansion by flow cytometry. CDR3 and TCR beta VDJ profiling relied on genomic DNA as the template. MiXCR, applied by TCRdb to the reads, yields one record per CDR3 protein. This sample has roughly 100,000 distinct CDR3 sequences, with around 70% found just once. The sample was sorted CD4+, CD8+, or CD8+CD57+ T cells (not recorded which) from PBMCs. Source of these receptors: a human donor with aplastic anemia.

The CDR3 DNA sequence: TGCGCCAGCAGTCCTAACTATGGTAACACCATATATTTT. It specifies CASSPNYGNTIYF. This chain connects TRBV10-1 to TRBJ1-3; D is undetermined. V was trimmed by 5 bases and J by 7 bases, leaving 12 bases between them. The germline V gene encodes CDR1 WNHNN and CDR2 SYGVQD (reference sequence). The CDR3 length is 13 residues.

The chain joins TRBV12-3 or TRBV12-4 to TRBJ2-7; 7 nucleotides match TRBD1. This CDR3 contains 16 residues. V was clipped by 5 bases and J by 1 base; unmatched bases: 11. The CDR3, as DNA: TGTGCCAGCAGTCCGATTCACAGGGGTGGATCCTACGAGCAGTACTTC. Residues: CASSPIHRGGSYEQYF.

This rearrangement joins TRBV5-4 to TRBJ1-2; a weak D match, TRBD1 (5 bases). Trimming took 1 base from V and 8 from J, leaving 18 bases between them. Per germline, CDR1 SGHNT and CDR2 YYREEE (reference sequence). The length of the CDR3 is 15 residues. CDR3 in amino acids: CASSLPGSLVYGYTF. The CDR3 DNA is TGTGCCAGCAGCTTGCCAGGGTCCCTAGTATACGGCTACACCTTC.

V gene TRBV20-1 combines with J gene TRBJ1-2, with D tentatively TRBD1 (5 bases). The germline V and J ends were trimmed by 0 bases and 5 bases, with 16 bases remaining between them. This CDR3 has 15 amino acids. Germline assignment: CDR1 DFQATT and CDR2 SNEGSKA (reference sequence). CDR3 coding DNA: TGCAGTGCTAGAGACCCGAGTGGGGGAGGGTATGGCTACACCTTC. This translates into CSARDPSGGGYGYTF.

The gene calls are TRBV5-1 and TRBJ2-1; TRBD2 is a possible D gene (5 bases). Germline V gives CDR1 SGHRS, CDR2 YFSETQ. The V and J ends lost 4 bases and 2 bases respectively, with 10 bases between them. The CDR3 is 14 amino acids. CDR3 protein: CASSEGTPYNEQFF. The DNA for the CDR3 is TGCGCCAGCAGCGAGGGAACACCCTACAATGAGCAGTTCTTC.

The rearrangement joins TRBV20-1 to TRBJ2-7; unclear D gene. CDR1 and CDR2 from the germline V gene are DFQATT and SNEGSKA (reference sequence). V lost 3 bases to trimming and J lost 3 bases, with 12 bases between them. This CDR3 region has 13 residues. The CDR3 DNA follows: TGCAGTGCTAGTCGCTCCAGGAACTACGAGCAGTACTTC. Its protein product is CSASRSRNYEQYF.

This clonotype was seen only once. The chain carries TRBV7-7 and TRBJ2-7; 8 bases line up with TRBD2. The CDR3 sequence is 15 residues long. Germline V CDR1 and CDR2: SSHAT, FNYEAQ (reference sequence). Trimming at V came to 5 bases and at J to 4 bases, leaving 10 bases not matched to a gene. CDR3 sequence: CASSPNTGGPYEQYF. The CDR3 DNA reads TGTGCCAGCAGCCCCAACACGGGGGGGCCGTACGAGCAGTACTTC.

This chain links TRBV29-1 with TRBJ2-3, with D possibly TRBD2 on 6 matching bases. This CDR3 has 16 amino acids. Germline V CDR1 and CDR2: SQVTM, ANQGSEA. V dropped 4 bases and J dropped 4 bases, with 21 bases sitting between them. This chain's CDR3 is CSVGRLSGVSADTQYF. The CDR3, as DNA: TGCAGCGTTGGACGACTATCGGGAGTATCCGCAGATACGCAGTATTTT.

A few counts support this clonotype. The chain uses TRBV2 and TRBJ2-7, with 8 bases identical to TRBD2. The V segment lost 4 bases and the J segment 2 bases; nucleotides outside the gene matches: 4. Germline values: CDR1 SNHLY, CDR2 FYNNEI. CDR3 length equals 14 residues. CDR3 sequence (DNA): TGTGCCAGCAGTGTAACTAGCGGCGCCTACGAGCAGTACTTC. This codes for CASSVTSGAYEQYF.

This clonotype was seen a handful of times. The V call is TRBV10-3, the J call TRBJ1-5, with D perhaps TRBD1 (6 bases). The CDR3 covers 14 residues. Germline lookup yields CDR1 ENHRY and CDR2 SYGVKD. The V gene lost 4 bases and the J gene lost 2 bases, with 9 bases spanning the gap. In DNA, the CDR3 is TGTGCCATCAGTGGGGGACACGGCAATCAGCCCCAGCATTTT. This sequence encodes CAISGGHGNQPQHF.

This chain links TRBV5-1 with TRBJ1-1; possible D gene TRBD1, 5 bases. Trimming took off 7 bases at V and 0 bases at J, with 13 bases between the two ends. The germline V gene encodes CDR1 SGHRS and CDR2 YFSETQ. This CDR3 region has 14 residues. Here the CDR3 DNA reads TGCGCCAGCGAGATGGGGGGAATGAACACTGAAGCTTTCTTT. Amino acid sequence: CASEMGGMNTEAFF.

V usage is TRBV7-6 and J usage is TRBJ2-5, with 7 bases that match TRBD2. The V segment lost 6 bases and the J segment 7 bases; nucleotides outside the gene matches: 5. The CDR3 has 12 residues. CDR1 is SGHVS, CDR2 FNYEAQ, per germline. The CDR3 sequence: CASRSGVGTQYF. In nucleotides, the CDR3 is TGTGCCAGCAGGAGCGGGGTTGGGACCCAGTACTTC.

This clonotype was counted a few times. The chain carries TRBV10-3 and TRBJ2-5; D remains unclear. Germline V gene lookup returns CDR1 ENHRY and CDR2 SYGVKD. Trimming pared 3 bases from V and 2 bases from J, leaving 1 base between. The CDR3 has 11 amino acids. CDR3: CAISEQETQYF. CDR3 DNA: TGTGCCATCAGTGAACAAGAGACCCAGTACTTC.

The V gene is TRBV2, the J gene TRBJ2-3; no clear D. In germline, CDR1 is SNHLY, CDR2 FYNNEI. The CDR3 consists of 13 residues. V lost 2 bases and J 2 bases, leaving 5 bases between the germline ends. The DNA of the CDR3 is TGTGCCAGCAGTGAATGGACCACAGATACGCAGTATTTT. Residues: CASSEWTTDTQYF.

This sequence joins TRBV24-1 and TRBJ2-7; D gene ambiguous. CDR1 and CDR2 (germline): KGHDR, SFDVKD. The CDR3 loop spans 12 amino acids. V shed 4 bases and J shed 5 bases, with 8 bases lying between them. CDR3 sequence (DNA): TGTGCCACCAGTGACCCCACCCACGAGCAGTACTTC. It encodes CATSDPTHEQYF.

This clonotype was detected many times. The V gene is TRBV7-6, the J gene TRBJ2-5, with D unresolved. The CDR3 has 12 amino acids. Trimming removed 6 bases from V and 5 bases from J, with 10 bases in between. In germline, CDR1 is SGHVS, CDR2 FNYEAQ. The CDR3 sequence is CASSPDQETQYF. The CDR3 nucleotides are TGTGCCAGCAGTCCTGATCAGGAGACCCAGTACTTC.

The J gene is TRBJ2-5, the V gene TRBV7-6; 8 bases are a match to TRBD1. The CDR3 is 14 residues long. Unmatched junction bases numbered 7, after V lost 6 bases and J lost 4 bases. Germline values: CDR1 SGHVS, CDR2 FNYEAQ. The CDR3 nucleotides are TGTGCCAGCAGAGAGGACAGGGTAGGAGAGACCCAGTACTTC. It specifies CASREDRVGETQYF.

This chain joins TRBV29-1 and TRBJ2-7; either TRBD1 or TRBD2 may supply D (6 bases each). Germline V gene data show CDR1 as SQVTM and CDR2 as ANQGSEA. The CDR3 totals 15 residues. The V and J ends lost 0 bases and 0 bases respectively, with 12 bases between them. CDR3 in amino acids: CSVEDPGGPSYEQYF. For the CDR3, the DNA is TGCAGCGTTGAAGATCCCGGGGGCCCCTCCTACGAGCAGTACTTC.

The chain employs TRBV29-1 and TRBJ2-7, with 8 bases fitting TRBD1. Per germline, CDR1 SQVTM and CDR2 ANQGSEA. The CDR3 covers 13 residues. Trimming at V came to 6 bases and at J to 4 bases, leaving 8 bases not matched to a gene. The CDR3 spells CSVNGQGTYEQYF. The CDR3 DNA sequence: TGCAGCGTCAATGGACAGGGTACTTACGAGCAGTACTTC.

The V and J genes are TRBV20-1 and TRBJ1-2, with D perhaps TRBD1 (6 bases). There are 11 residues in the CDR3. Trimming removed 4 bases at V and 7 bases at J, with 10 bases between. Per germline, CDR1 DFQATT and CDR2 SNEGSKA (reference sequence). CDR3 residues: CSANRVLGYTF. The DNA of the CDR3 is TGCAGTGCTAACAGGGTTCTTGGCTACACCTTC.

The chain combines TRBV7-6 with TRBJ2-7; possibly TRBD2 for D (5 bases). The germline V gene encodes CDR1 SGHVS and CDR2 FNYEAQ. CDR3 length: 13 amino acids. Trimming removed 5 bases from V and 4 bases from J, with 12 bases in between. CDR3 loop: CASSRELSYEQYF. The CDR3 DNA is TGTGCCAGCAGCCGGGAATTATCATACGAGCAGTACTTC.

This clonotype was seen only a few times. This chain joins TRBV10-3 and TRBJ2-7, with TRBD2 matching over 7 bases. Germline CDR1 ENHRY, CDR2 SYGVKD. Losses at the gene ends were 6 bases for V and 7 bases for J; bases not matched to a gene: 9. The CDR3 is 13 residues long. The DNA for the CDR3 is TGTGCCATCAGCGCGGGGGACCGGCAGGAGCAGTACTTC. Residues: CAISAGDRQEQYF.

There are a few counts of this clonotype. DNA for the CDR3: TGCAGCGTCCTTGACAGGGCCACTGAAGCTTTCTTT. This gives the protein CSVLDRATEAFF. This chain links TRBV29-1 with TRBJ1-1, with 7 bases aligning to TRBD1. The ends lost 6 bases at V and 4 bases at J; junction bases unmatched: 5. Looked up from germline, CDR1 is SQVTM and CDR2 is ANQGSEA. CDR3 length: 12 amino acids. The whole variable domain, remainder taken from reference TRBV29-1 and TRBJ1-1, is SAVISQKPSRDICQRGTSLTIQCQVDSQVTMMFWYRQQPGQSLTLIATANQGSEATYESGFVIDKFPISRPNLTFSTLTVSNMSPEDSSIYLCSVLDRATEAFFGQGTRLTVV.

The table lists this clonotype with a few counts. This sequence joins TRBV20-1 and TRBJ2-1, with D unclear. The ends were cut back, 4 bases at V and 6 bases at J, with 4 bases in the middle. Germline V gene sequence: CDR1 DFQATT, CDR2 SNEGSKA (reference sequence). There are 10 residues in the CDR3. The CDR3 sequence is CSATFNEQFF. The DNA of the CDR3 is TGCAGTGCTACCTTCAATGAGCAGTTCTTC.

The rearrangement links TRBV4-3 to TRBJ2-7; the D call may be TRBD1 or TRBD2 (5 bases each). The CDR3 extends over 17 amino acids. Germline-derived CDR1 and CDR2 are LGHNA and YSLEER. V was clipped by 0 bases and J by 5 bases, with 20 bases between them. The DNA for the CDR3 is TGCGCCAGCAGCCAAGATCAGGGACCGGCCCTAGGACACGAGCAGTACTTC. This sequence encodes CASSQDQGPALGHEQYF.

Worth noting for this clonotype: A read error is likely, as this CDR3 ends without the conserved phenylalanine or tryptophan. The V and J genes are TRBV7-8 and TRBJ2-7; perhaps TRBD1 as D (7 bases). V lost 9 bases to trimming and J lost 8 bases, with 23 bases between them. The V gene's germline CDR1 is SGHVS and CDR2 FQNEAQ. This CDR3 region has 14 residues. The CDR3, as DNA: TGTGCCAGTAGCGGAGGGGGAAGACAGGGCCAGCAGTACCTC. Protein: CASSGGGRQGQQYL.

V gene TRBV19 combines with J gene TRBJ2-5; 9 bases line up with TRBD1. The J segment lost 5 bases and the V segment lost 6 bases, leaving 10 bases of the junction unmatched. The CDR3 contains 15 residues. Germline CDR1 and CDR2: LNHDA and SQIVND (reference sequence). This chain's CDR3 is CASRRRTGESETQYF. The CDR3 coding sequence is TGTGCCAGTAGGCGGCGGACAGGGGAGTCGGAGACCCAGTACTTC.